This T cell receptor (beta chain) comes out of a study of shared clonotypes between healthy human individuals. Points from the study as a whole: Clonotype sharing across donors was expected to vary with sequencing depth.

Germline values: CDR1 SGHTA, CDR2 FQGNSA. Trimming removed 6 bases at V and 4 bases at J, with 19 bases between. The CDR3 covers 15 residues. Assay: immunoSEQ multiplex PCR; the TCRdb copy retains only in-frame clones and omits some. This sample has some 1.5 million clones, with roughly 95% found just once. Regarding this clone: Its target is unknown.

The sequenced sample consisted of naive CD4+ T cells sorted from blood. Subset defined: CD45RA+ positively selected. The sequence was obtained from a man aged 30 to 39 in good health. The gene calls are TRBV7-2 and TRBJ2-7, with D possibly being TRBD2 (6 bases). CDR3 nucleotide sequence: TGTGCCAGCAGTAACGGGGAGGTTCGTCTATACGAGCAGTACTTC. This codes for CASSNGEVRLYEQYF.